This is a list of T cell receptor beta chains from one sample in a study of control samples from healthy donors and cancer patients. TCRdb keeps only in-frame clones here, not all; method: immunoSEQ multiplex PCR. This sample has around 170,000 clones, with roughly 88% found just once. The sample taken for sequencing was blood. These receptors were taken from a woman between 25 and 40 years old in good health. CDR3s include the opening cysteine and the closing phenylalanine or tryptophan. The D gene is left open where the match is weak. Size is stated for part of the rows, as once, few or many counts, or as a class when the clone is expanded.

abundance	v_gene	j_gene	d_gene	CDR3aa	CDR3nt
NA	TRBV30	TRBJ1-1	NA	CAWNRGGGTEAFF	TGTGCCTGGAATAGGGGAGGGGGAACTGAAGCTTTCTTT
NA	TRBV19	TRBJ1-2	NA	CASAQGSGGYTF	TGTGCCAGTGCCCAGGGTTCCGGTGGCTACACCTTC
NA	TRBV30	TRBJ1-1	NA	CAWTRTSNTEAFF	TGTGCCTGGACCAGGACGTCGAACACTGAAGCTTTCTTT
NA	TRBV28	TRBJ2-5	TRBD2	CASRYLGLAVQETQYF	TGTGCCAGCAGGTACCTTGGACTAGCGGTCCAAGAGACCCAGTACTTC
NA	TRBV27	TRBJ2-1	NA	CASSIPGDYAYNEQFF	TGTGCCAGCAGTATCCCGGGAGACTACGCCTACAATGAGCAGTTCTTC
NA	TRBV7-9	TRBJ2-2	NA	CASRWDSKNTGELFF	TGTGCCAGCAGGTGGGACTCGAAGAACACCGGGGAGCTGTTTTTT
NA	TRBV28	TRBJ2-1	NA	CASRTHSGLYNEQFF	TGTGCCAGCAGGACACACTCCGGACTCTACAATGAGCAGTTCTTC
NA	TRBV4-1	TRBJ1-1	TRBD1	CASSQGGQGNTEAFF	TGCGCCAGCAGCCAAGGAGGACAGGGGAACACTGAAGCTTTCTTT
NA	TRBV4-2	TRBJ2-1	NA	CASNGNRASSDEQFF	TGTGCCAGCAACGGGAACCGGGCCTCCTCCGATGAGCAGTTCTTC
NA	TRBV10-3	TRBJ1-2	NA	CAISELTGNYGYTF	TGTGCCATCAGTGAGCTCACGGGAAACTATGGCTACACCTTC
NA	TRBV27	TRBJ1-4	NA	CASSSLGQGLNEKLFF	TGTGCCAGCAGTTCCCTCGGACAAGGTCTTAATGAAAAACTGTTTTTT
once	TRBV4-1	TRBJ2-5	NA	CASSQSPGLPQETQYF	TGCGCCAGCAGCCAAAGCCCCGGACTTCCCCAAGAGACCCAGTACTTC
NA	TRBV6-5	TRBJ2-1	TRBD2	CASLKVAGGEQFF	TGTGCCAGCCTAAAGGTGGCGGGAGGGGAGCAGTTCTTC
once	TRBV27	TRBJ2-1	NA	CASSLLGGTAYNEQFF	TGTGCCAGCAGTTTATTGGGTGGGACCGCCTACAATGAGCAGTTCTTC
once	TRBV14	TRBJ1-1	TRBD1	CASSLPGTGDPWNTEAFF	TGTGCCAGCAGCCTTCCCGGGACAGGGGACCCATGGAACACTGAAGCTTTCTTT
few	TRBV28	TRBJ2-5	NA	CASSLLAGVGTQYF	TGTGCCAGCAGTTTATTAGCCGGGGTCGGGACCCAGTACTTC